Listed here is a single T cell receptor beta chain. Its antigen is unknown. The data are from a study of cytomegalovirus exposure and HLA in healthy donors. Study conclusions and caveats: Rarity held for most TCR sequences, but there were some public TCRs that occurred in many donors.

In nominal health when sampled, donors likely had unrecorded immune exposures nonetheless. The PCR made use of 60 Vbeta and 13 Jbeta primers. TCRdb's table, derived via immunoSEQ multiplex PCR, lists solely in-frame clones and lacks some. The data show about 120,000 clones, with roughly 63% seen just once and 10% held by the top ten. The ends lost 6 bases at V and 2 bases at J; junction bases unmatched: 13. The CDR3 extends over 16 amino acids. Germline CDR1 and CDR2: MNHEY and SMNVEV (reference sequence). This chain uses TRBV27 with TRBJ2-7; 7 bases line up with TRBD2. Sequenced: PBMCs. The receptor was isolated from a man in his forties in good health and CMV-seropositive. CDR3 protein: CASSLVGGREAYEQYF. The CDR3 region has the DNA TGTGCCAGCAGCCTAGTTGGGGGGAGGGAAGCCTACGAGCAGTACTTC.